The T cell receptor beta chain under discussion was sequenced for a study of blood T cell repertoires in COVID-19. Study as a whole: Samples of COVID-19 (acute and convalescent) were obtained from the United States, Italy and Spain. PBMCs, B-cell-depleted T cells, or T cells were the source of the cDNA or gDNA that made up the material.

The repertoire was sequenced with immunoSEQ multiplex PCR; TCRdb's copy has only in-frame clones and lacks some. The sample yields roughly 330,000 clones, around 87% seen once. Cohorts were based on clinical histories the participants reported. Donors in Cohort 3 counted as recovered after two negative PCRs, clearance, or symptom resolution. Germline CDR1 reads SQVTM; CDR2 reads ANQGSEA. The CDR3 consists of 11 residues. Trimming removed 5 bases from V and 10 bases from J, with 12 bases in between. The chain employs TRBV29-1 and TRBJ2-1; maybe TRBD1 (6 bases). Sequencing input: PBMCs or T cells enriched from blood (not recorded which). This TCR derives from a woman aged 25 to 39 who had recovered from COVID-19. CDR3 sequence: CSVRSGTEQFF. CDR3 sequence (DNA): TGCAGCGTTAGGTCAGGGACAGAGCAGTTCTTC.